This T cell receptor (beta chain) was sequenced in a study of blood T cells in healthy people across ages. This clonotype was seen a few times. A second PCR, run for about 6 to 11 cycles, used a sample-barcoded 5' primer plus a J-beta primer mix. TCRdb re-called the 5' RACE reads with MiXCR, one entry per CDR3 protein. The sample holds more than 450,000 distinct CDR3 sequences, 27% seen once. This sample was shared with a second study, whose subject was T cells of mothers and their children.

The receptor was derived from a boy younger than 10 in good health. Sequencing input: blood.

The DNA of the CDR3 is TGTGCCAGCAGCTTGGTTGTGGGACGCACAGATACGCAGTATTTT. It translates to CASSLVVGRTDTQYF. The V gene is TRBV5-5, the J gene TRBJ2-3; D is perhaps TRBD1 or TRBD2 (5 bases each). This CDR3 region has 15 residues. The V gene lost 0 bases and the J gene lost 1 base, with 9 bases spanning the gap. Germline CDR1 reads SGHKS; CDR2 reads YYEKEE (reference sequence).